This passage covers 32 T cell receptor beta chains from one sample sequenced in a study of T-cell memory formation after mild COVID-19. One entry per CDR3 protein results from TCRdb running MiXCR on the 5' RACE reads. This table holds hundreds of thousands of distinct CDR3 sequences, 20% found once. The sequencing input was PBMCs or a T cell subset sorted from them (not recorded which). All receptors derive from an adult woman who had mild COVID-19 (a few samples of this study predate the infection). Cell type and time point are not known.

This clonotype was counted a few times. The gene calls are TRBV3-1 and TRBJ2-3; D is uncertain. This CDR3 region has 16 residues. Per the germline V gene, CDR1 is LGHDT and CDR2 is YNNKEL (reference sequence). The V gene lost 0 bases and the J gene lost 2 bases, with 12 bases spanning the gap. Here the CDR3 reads CASSQDHGGFTDTQYF. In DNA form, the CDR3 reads TGTGCCAGCAGCCAAGATCACGGCGGATTCACAGATACGCAGTATTTT.

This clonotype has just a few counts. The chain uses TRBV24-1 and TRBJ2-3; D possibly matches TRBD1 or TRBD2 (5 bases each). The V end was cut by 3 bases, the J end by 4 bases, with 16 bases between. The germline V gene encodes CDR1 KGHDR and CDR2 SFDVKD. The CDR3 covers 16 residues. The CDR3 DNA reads TGTGCCACCAGTGATAGGGACGGTGAGTCGGCAGATACGCAGTATTTT. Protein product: CATSDRDGESADTQYF.

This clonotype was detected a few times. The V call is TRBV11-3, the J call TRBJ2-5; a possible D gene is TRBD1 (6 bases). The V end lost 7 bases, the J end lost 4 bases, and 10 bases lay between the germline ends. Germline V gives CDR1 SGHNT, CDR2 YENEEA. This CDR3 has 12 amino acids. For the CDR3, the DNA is TGTGCCAGCACCAAACAGGGAGAGACCCAGTACTTC. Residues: CASTKQGETQYF. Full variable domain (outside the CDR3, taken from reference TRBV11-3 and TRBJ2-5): EAGVVQSPRYKIIEKKQPVAFWCNPISGHNTLYWYLQNLGQGPELLIRYENEEAVDDSQLPKDRFSAERLKGVDSTLKIQPAELGDSAVYLCASTKQGETQYFGPGTRLLVL.

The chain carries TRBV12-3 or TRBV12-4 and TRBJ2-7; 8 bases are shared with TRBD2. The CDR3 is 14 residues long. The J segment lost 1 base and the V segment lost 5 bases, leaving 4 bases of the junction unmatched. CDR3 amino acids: CASSGAGGSYEQYF. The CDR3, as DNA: TGTGCCAGCAGTGGGGCGGGAGGATCCTACGAGCAGTACTTC.

CDR3 in amino acids: CASSPTSGSQETQYF. The CDR3 nucleotides are TGTGCCAGCAGTCCAACTAGCGGGAGCCAAGAGACCCAGTACTTC. The chain employs TRBV6-2 or TRBV6-3 and TRBJ2-5, with TRBD2 identical over 11 bases. CDR3 length: 15 amino acids. J gave up 1 base and V 5 bases, and 3 bases lay outside the gene matches. From germline, CDR1 is MNHEY and CDR2 SVGEGT.

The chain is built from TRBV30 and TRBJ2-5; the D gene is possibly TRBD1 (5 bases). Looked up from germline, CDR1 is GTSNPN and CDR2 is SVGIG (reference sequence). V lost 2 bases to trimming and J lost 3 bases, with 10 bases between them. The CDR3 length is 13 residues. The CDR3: CAWSRRQKETQYF. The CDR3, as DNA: TGTGCCTGGAGTAGGAGACAGAAAGAGACCCAGTACTTC.

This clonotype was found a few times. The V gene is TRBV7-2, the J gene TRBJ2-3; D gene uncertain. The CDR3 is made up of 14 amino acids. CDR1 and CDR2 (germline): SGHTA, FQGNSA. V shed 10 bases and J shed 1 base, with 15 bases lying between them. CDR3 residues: CATLSDLRTDTQYF. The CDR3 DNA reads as TGTGCCACTTTATCGGATCTCCGCACAGATACGCAGTATTTT.

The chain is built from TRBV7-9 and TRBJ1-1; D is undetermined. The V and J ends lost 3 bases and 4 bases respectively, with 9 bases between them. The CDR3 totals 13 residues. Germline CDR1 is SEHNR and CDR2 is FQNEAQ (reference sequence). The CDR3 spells CASSFPMGTEAFF. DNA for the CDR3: TGTGCCAGCAGCTTCCCGATGGGCACTGAAGCTTTCTTT.

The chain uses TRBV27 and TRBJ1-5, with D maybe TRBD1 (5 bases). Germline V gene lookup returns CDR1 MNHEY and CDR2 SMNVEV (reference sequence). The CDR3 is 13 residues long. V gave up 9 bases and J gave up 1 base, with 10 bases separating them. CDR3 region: CASGGGSNQPQHF. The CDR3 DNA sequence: TGTGCCAGTGGGGGTGGCAGCAATCAGCCCCAGCATTTT.

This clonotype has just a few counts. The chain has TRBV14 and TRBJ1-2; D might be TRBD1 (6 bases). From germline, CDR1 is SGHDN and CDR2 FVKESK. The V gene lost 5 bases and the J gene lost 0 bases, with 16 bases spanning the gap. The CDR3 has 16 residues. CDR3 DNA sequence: TGTGCCAGCAGCTCCGGACAGCTTAAAGCTAACTATGGCTACACCTTC. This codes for CASSSGQLKANYGYTF.

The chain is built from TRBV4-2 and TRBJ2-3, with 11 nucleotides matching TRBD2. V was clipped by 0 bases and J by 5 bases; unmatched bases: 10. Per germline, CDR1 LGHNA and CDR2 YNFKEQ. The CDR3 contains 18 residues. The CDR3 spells CASSQEIIAGGQVDTQYF. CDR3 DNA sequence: TGTGCCAGCAGCCAAGAAATTATAGCGGGGGGGCAGGTAGATACGCAGTATTTT.

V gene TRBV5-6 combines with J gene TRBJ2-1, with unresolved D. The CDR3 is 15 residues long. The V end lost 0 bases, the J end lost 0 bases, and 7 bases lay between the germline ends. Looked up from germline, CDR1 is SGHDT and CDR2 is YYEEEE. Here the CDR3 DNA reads TGTGCCAGCAGCTTGGAGGGCTACTCCTACAATGAGCAGTTCTTC. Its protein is CASSLEGYSYNEQFF.

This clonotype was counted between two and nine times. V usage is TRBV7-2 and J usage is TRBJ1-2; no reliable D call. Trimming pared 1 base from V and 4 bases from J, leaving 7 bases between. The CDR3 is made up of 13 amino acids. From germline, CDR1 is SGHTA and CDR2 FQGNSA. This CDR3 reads CASSLVDTYGYTF. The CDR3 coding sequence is TGTGCCAGCAGCTTAGTTGACACCTATGGCTACACCTTC.

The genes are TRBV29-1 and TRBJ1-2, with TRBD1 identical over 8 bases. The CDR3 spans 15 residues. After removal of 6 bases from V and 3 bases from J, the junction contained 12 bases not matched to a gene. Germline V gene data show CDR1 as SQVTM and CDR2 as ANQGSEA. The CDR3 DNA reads TGCAGCGTAGTACTATCGGGACAGGAGTACTATGGCTACACCTTC. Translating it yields CSVVLSGQEYYGYTF.

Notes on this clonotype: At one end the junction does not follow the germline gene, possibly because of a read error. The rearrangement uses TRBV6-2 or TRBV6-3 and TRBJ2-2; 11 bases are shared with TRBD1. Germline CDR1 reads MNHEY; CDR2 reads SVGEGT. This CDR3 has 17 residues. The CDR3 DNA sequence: TGTGCCAGCAGCCGCCCGGACAGGGGGCGGGGCACCGGGGAGCTGATTTTT. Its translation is CASSRPDRGRGTGELIF.

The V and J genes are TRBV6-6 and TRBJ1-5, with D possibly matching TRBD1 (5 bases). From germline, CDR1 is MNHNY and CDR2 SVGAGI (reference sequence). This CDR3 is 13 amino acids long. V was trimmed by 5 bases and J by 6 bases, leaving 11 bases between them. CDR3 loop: CASSRDLPQPQHF. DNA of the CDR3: TGTGCCAGCAGTCGGGACCTTCCTCAGCCCCAGCATTTT.

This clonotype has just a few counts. CDR3 sequence: CASSLRLTDEQYF. The CDR3 coding sequence is TGTGCCAGCAGCTTAAGATTAACGGACGAGCAGTACTTC. This rearrangement joins TRBV7-9 to TRBJ2-7; D gene unclear. The germline gives CDR1 SEHNR, CDR2 FQNEAQ (reference sequence). Trimming shortened V by 2 bases and J by 5 bases, and 10 bases separated the two germline ends. CDR3 length: 13 amino acids.

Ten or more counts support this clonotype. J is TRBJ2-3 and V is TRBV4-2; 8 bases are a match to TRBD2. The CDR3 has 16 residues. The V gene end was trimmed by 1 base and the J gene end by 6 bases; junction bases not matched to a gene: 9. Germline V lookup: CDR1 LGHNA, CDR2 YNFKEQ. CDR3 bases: TGTGCCAGCAGCCAAGCCCCGGCTAGCGGGTCGGATACGCAGTATTTT. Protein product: CASSQAPASGSDTQYF.

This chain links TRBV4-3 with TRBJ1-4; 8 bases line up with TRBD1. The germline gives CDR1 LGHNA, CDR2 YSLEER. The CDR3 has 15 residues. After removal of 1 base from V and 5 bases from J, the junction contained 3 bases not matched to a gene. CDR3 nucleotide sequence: TGCGCCAGCAGCCAAGGAAGGACAGGGAATGAAAAACTGTTTTTT. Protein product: CASSQGRTGNEKLFF.

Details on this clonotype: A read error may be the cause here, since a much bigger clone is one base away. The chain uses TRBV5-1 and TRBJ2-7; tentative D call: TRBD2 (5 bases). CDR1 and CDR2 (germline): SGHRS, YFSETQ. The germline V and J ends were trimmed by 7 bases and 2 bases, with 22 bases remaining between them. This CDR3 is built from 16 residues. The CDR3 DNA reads TGCGCCAGCGCCGCCCAATCTCGGACTGATCCCTACGAGCAGTACTTC. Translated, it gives CASAAQSRTDPYEQYF.

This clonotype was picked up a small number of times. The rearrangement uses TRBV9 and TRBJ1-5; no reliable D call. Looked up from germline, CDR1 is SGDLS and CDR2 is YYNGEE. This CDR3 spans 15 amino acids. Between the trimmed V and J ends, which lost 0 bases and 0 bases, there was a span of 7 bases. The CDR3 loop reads CASSVDQNSNQPQHF. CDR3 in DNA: TGTGCCAGCAGCGTAGATCAGAATAGCAATCAGCCCCAGCATTTT.

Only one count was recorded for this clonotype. The DNA for the CDR3 is TGTGCCAGCAGCCCAATCAGAGCGTTGGAGGAAAAACTGTTTTTT. Protein sequence: CASSPIRALEEKLFF. V gene TRBV6-5 combines with J gene TRBJ1-4; D gene uncertain. Germline CDR1 and CDR2: MNHEY and SVGAGI. Trimming cost V 6 bases and J 8 bases, with 19 bases left between them. This CDR3 has 15 residues.

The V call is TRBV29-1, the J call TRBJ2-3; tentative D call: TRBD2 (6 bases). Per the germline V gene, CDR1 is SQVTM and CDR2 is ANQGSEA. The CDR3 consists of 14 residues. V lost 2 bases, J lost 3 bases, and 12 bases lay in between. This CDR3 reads CSVELQGLTDTQYF. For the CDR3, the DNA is TGCAGCGTTGAATTGCAGGGACTGACAGATACGCAGTATTTT.

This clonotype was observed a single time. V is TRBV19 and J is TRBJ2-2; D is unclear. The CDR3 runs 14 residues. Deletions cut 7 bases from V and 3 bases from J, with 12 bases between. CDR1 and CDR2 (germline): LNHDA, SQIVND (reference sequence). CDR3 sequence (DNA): TGTGCCAGTACTTTAGTTACGGACACCGGGGAGCTGTTTTTT. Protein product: CASTLVTDTGELFF.

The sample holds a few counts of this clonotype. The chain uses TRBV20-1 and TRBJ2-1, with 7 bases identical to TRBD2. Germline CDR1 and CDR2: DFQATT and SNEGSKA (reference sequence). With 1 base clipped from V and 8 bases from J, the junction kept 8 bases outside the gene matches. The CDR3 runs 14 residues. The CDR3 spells CSARAAQGGDEQFF. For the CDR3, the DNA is TGCAGTGCTAGAGCGGCCCAGGGAGGGGATGAGCAGTTCTTC.

CDR3 residues: CATSEPTGGPPDTQYF. Here the CDR3 DNA reads TGTGCCACCAGTGAGCCTACAGGGGGGCCCCCAGATACGCAGTATTTT. The gene calls are TRBV24-1 and TRBJ2-3; 8 bases fit TRBD1. The trim removed 4 bases at V and 4 bases at J, leaving 9 bases unmatched. The germline V gene has CDR1 KGHDR and CDR2 SFDVKD. The CDR3 loop spans 16 amino acids.

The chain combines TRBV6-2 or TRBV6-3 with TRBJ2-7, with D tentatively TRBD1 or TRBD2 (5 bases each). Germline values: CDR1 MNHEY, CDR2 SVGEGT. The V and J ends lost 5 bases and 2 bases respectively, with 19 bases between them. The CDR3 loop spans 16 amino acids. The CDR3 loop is CASSISIGTETYEQYF. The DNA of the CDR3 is TGTGCCAGCAGTATAAGTATTGGGACGGAAACCTACGAGCAGTACTTC.

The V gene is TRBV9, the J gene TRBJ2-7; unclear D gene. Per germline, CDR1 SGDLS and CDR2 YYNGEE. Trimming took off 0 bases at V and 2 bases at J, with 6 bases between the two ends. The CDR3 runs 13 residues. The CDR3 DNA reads TGTGCCAGCAGCGTAGCTCCTACCTACGAGCAGTACTTC. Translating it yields CASSVAPTYEQYF.

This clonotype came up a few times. For the CDR3, the DNA is TGTGCCAGCAGTCCGCTTGGGGCTAGCGGGGGAAATGAGCAGTTCTTC. Protein product: CASSPLGASGGNEQFF. The rearrangement links TRBV6-2 or TRBV6-3 to TRBJ2-1; the match to TRBD2 covers 10 bases. CDR1 is MNHEY, CDR2 SVGEGT, per germline. The CDR3 is made up of 16 amino acids. V lost 5 bases, J lost 7 bases, and 11 bases stayed unmatched.

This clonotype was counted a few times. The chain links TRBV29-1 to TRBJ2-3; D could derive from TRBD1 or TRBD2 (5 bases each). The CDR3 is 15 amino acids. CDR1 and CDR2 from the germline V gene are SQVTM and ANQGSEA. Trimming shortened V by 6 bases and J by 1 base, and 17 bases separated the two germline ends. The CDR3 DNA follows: TGCAGCGTGGCCCGAGGGACGGCGGGCACAGATACGCAGTATTTT. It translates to CSVARGTAGTDTQYF.

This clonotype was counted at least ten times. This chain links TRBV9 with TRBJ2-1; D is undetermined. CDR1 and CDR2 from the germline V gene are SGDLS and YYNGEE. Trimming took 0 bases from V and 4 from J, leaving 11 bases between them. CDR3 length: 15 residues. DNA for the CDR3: TGTGCCAGCAGCGTAGGGGTGGGCCCTTACAATGAGCAGTTCTTC. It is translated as CASSVGVGPYNEQFF.

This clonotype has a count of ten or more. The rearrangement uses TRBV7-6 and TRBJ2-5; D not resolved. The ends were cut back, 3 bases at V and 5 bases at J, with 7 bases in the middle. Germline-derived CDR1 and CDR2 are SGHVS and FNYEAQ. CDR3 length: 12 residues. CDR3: CASSFPLETQYF. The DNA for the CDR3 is TGTGCCAGCAGCTTTCCGCTTGAGACCCAGTACTTC. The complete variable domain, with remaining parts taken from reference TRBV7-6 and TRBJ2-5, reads GAGVSQSPRYKVTKRGQDVALRCDPISGHVSLYWYRQALGQGPEFLTYFNYEAQQDKSGLPNDRFSAERPEGSISTLTIQRTEQRDSAMYRCASSFPLETQYFGPGTRLLVL.